The clone carrying this T cell receptor beta chain was seen many times. Its antigen is currently unknown. This specimen comes from a study of T-cell reconstitution after alpha-beta-depleted transplantation in children. Library preparation (for TCRbeta) was performed with unique molecular identifiers. A single record per CDR3 protein comes from TCRdb applying MiXCR to the PCR reads. The sample has 150,000 to 200,000 distinct CDR3 sequences; roughly 6% are singletons. From germline, CDR1 is SGHTA and CDR2 FQGNSA. Trimming cost V 1 base and J 5 bases, with 3 bases left between them. This CDR3 has 12 amino acids. Overall study results and limits: By one year post-transplant, T-cell counts and diversity largely arose from T cells that were newly produced. Certain patients had high TCRbeta diversity at day 60, and it came from recipient T cells and thymic progenitors that survived. There were reportedly several hundred expanded graft clones from which alpha-beta T cells came about two months after transplant.

The gene calls are TRBV7-2 and TRBJ2-1; D not certain. Sequences were derived from PBMCs, sampled before TCRalphabeta/CD19-depleted stem cell transplant. This TCR was sampled from a girl under three years old with combined immunodeficiency, due to receive a stem cell transplant. The CDR3 DNA is TGTGCCAGCAGCTTAGTGGACAATGAGCAGTTCTTC. This sequence encodes CASSLVDNEQFF. The whole variable domain, remainder taken from reference TRBV7-2 and TRBJ2-1, is GAGVSQSPSNKVTEKGKDVELRCDPISGHTALYWYRQSLGQGLEFLIYFQGNSAPDKSGLPSDRFSAERTGGSVSTLTIQRTQQEDSAVYLCASSLVDNEQFFGPGTRLTVL.